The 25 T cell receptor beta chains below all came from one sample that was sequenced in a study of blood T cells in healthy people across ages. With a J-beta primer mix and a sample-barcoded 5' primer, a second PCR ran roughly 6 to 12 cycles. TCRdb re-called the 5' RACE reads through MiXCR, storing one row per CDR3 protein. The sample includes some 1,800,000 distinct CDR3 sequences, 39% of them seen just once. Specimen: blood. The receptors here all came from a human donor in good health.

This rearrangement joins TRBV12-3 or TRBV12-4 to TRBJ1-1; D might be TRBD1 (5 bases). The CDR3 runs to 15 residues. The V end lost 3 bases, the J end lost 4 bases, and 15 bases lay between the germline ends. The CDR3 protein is CASSLGPMGGTEAFF. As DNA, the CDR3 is TGTGCCAGCAGTTTGGGGCCGATGGGGGGCACTGAAGCTTTCTTT.

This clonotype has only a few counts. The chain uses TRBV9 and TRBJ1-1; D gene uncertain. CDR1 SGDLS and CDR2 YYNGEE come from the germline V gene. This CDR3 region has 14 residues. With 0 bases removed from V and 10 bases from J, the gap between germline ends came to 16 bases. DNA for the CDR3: TGTGCCAGCAGCGTAGCTTTCGACAAAACTTCAGCTTTCTTT. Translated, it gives CASSVAFDKTSAFF.

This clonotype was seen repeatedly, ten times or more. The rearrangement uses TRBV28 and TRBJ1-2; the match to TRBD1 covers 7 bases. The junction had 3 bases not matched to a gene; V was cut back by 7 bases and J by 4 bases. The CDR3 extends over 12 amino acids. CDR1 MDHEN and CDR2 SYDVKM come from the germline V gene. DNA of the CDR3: TGTGCCAGCACCGCAGGGGGCTATGGCTACACCTTC. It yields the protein CASTAGGYGYTF.

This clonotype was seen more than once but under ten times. The CDR3, as DNA: TGTGCCAGCAGTGCGGAGGGGTCCACTGAAGCTTTCTTT. Protein: CASSAEGSTEAFF. V gene TRBV2 combines with J gene TRBJ1-1, with a possible D match to TRBD1 (5 bases). With 4 bases removed from V and 4 bases from J, the gap between germline ends came to 10 bases. This CDR3 is built from 13 residues. Per the germline V gene, CDR1 is SNHLY and CDR2 is FYNNEI.

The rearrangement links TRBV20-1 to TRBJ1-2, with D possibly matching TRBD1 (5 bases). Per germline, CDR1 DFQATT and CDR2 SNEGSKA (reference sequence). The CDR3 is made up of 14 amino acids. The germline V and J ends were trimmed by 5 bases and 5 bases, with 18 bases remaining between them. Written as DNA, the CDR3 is TGCAGTGCTCCCCCCCGGGGCACTACATATGGCTACACCTTC. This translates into CSAPPRGTTYGYTF.

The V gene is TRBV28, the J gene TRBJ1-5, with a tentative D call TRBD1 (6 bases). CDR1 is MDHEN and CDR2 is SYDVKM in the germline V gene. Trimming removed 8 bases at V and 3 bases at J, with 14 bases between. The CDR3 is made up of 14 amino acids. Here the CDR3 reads CASRPGQFNQPQHF. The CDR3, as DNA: TGTGCCAGCCGACCAGGACAGTTCAATCAGCCCCAGCATTTT.

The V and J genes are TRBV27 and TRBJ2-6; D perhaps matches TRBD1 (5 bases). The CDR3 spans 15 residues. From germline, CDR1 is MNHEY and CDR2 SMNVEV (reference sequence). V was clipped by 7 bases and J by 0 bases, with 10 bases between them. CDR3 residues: CASTGKSSGANVLTF. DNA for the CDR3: TGTGCCAGCACAGGGAAGAGCTCTGGGGCCAACGTCCTGACTTTC.

CDR3 loop: CASSLENRGDGYTF. The DNA of the CDR3 is TGTGCCAGCAGCTTAGAGAACAGAGGAGATGGCTACACCTTC. The V gene is TRBV7-9, the J gene TRBJ1-2, with D hard to call. This CDR3 is built from 14 residues. V was trimmed by 1 base and J by 6 bases, leaving 12 bases between them. Looked up from germline, CDR1 is SEHNR and CDR2 is FQNEAQ (reference sequence). Using reference TRBV7-9 and TRBJ1-2 for the parts outside the CDR3, the full variable domain is DTGVSQNPRHKITKRGQNVTFRCDPISEHNRLYWYRQTLGQGPEFLTYFQNEAQLEKSRLLSDRFSAERPKGSFSTLEIQRTEQGDSAMYLCASSLENRGDGYTFGSGTRLTVV.

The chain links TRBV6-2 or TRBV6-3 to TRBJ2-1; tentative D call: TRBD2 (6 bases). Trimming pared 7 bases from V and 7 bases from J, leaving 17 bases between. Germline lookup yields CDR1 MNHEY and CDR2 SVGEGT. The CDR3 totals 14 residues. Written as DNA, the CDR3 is TGTGCCAGCACCCGGCGGGGTGTAGATAATGAGCAGTTCTTC. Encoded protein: CASTRRGVDNEQFF.

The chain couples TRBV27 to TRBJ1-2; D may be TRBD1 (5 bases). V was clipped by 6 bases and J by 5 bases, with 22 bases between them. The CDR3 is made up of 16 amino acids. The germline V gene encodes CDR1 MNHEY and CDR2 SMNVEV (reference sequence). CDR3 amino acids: CASRGNIQGPNYGYTF. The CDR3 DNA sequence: TGTGCCAGCAGGGGAAACATCCAGGGACCGAATTATGGCTACACCTTC.

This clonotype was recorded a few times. This CDR3 reads CAIKEGYEQYF. The DNA for the CDR3 is TGTGCCATCAAGGAAGGCTACGAGCAGTACTTC. This chain uses TRBV10-3 with TRBJ2-7; D not resolved. The V and J ends lost 7 bases and 3 bases respectively, with 7 bases between them. This CDR3 contains 11 residues. Germline CDR1 ENHRY, CDR2 SYGVKD.

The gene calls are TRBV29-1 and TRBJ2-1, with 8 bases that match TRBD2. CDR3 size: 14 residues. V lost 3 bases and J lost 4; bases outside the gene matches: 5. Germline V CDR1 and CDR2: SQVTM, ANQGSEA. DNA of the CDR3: TGCAGCGTTGAGGGGCGGGGGGATTACAATGAGCAGTTCTTC. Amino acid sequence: CSVEGRGDYNEQFF.

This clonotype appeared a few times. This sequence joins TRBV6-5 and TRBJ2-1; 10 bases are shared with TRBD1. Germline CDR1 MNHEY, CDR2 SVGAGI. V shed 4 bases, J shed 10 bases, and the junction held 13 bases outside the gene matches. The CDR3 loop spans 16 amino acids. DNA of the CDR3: TGTGCCAGCAGTTTAACCGGGACAGGGGCTTCCTACGAGCAGTTCTTC. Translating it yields CASSLTGTGASYEQFF.

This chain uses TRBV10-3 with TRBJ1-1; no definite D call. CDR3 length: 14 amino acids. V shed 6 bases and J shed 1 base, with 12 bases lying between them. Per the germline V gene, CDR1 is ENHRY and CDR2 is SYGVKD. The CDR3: CAISSGSQNTEAFF. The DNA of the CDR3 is TGTGCCATCAGCTCTGGGAGCCAGAACACTGAAGCTTTCTTT.

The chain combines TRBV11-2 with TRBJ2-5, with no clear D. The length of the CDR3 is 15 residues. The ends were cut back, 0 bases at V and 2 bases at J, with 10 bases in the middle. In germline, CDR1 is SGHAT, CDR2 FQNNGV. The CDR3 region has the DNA TGTGCCAGCAGCTTAGAGGTCCCATCGCAAGAGACCCAGTACTTC. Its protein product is CASSLEVPSQETQYF.

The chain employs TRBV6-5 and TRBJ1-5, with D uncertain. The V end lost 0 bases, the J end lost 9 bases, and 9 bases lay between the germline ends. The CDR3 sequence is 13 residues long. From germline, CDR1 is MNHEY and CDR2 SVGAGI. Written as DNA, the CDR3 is TGTGCCAGCAGTTACTCGATATCGGGGCCCCAGCATTTT. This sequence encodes CASSYSISGPQHF.

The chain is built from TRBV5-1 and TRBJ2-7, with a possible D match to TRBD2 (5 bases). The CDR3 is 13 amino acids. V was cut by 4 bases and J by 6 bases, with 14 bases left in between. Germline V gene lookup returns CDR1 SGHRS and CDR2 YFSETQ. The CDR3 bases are TGCGCCAGCAGCCTGAATGAAGGAGGCGAGCAGTACTTC. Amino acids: CASSLNEGGEQYF.

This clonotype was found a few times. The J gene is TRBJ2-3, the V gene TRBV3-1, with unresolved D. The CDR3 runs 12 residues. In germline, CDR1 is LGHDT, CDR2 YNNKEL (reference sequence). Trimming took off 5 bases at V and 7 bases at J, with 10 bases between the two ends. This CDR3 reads CASSESQYTQYF. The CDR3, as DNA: TGTGCCAGCAGCGAGTCCCAATATACGCAGTATTTT.

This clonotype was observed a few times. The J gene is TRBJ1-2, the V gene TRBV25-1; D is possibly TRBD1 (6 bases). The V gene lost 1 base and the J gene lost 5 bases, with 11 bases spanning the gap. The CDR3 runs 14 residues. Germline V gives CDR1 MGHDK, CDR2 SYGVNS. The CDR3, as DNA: TGTGCCAGCAGTGAATTCGGGGGCGGATATGGCTACACCTTC. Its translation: CASSEFGGGYGYTF.

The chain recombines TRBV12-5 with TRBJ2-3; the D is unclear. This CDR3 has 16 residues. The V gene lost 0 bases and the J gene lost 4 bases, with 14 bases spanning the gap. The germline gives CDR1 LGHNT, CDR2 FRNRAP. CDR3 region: CASGLVLGKQSDTQYF. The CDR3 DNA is TGTGCTAGTGGTTTGGTACTGGGGAAACAATCAGATACGCAGTATTTT.

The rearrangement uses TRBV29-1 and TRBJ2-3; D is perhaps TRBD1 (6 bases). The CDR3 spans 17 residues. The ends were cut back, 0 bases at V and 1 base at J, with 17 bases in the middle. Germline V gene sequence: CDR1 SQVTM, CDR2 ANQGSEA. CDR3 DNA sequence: TGCAGCGTTGAAGATATGGAACCGACAGGAGGCACAGATACGCAGTATTTT. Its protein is CSVEDMEPTGGTDTQYF.

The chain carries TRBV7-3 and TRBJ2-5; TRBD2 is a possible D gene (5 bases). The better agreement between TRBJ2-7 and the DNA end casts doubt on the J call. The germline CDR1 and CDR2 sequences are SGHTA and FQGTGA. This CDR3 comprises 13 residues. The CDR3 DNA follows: TGTGCCAGCAGCTTGGGGAGCGGACACGAGCAGTACTTC. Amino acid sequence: CASSLGSGHEQYF.

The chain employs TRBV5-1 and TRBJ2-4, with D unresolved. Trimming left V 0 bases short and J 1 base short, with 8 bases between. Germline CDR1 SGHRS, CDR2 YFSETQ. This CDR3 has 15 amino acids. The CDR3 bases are TGCGCCAGCAGCTTGGATGGGGTGGCCAAAAACATTCAGTACTTC. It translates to CASSLDGVAKNIQYF.

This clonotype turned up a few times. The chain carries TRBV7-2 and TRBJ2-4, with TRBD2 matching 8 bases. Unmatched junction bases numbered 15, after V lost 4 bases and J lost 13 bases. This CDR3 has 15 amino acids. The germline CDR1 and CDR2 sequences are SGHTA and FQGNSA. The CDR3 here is CASSSNGAGVFEQYF. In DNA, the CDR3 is TGTGCCAGCAGCTCCAACGGAGCGGGGGTATTTGAGCAGTACTTC.

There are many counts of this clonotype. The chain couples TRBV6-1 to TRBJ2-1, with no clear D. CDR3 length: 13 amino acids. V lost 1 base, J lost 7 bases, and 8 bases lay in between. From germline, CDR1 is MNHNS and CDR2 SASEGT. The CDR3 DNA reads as TGTGCCAGCAGTGAAGGGGAAGTTAATGAGCAGTTCTTC. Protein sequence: CASSEGEVNEQFF.